This paragraph reports one TCR beta chain. Its antigen is unknown. These data are taken from a study of chemoradiotherapy in HPV16-positive cancers. Libraries were prepared by immunoSEQ multiplex PCR; TCRdb keeps only in-frame clonotypes and omits some of them. The table includes approximately 1,100 clones, roughly four fifths detected once. Study observations and caveats: Candidate HPV-specific clones and E7-related TCR motifs grew in tumor during treatment. For HPV16-positive patients, expanding HPV-responsive T cells associated with longer recurrence-free survival.

Sample: tumor tissue, taken from a patient who underwent chemoradiotherapy. This clonotype was obtained from a human donor with HPV-associated anogenital cancer.

As DNA, the CDR3 is TGTGCCAGCAGCTTAGCGGGGCAGAACTCCTATAATTCACCCCTCCACTTT. Residues: CASSLAGQNSYNSPLHF. This rearrangement joins TRBV7-8 to TRBJ1-6; D might be TRBD1 (5 bases). Germline V gene data show CDR1 as SGHVS and CDR2 as FQNEAQ. Deletions cut 0 bases from V and 0 bases from J, with 9 bases between. This CDR3 spans 17 amino acids. Looking up the rest from reference TRBV7-8 and TRBJ1-6 gives the full variable domain: GAGVSQSPRYKVAKRGQDVALRCDPISGHVSLFWYQQALGQGPEFLTYFQNEAQLDKSGLPSDRFFAERPEGSVSTLKIQRTQQEDSAVYLCASSLAGQNSYNSPLHFGNGTRLTVT.